The clone carrying this T cell receptor (beta chain) came up many times. Its antigen is still unknown. Read coverage stops 3 residues before the CDR3 terminus; the germline J gene supplies the remainder. Equal genomic DNA amounts from CVID and control samples were sequenced. The data were produced by immunoSEQ multiplex PCR, yet TCRdb's version contains in-frame clones alone and is incomplete. The specimen has about 35,000 clones, none found just once. J was trimmed by 6 bases and V by 0 bases; bases with no gene match: 2. This CDR3 is built from 14 residues. Germline values: CDR1 SGDLS, CDR2 YYNGEE. This entry is derived from a study of T cell clonality in common variable immunodeficiency. Study conclusions and caveats: In common variable immunodeficiency, TCR beta chains reportedly carried fewer deletions and N-nucleotide insertions. TCRbeta clonality was increased in CVID versus healthy controls.

Sequencing was carried out using peripheral blood mononuclear cells. This receptor was identified in a person aged 18 to 70 in good health. The chain uses TRBV9 and TRBJ2-1; 8 bases are a match to TRBD2. Here the CDR3 reads CASSVDAGGNEQFF. CDR3 DNA (partial): TGTGCCAGCAGCGTAGACGCGGGAGGCAATGAG.